A selection of T cell receptor beta chains follows, all from one sample in a study of blood T cell repertoires in COVID-19. TCRdb's copy holds only in-frame clones and misses some; the assay was immunoSEQ multiplex PCR. The profile covers approximately 160,000 clones, with over 70% appearing a single time and about 10% taken by the ten largest. The specimen was peripheral blood. All receptors derive from a woman aged 80 or over with active or convalescent COVID-19. Each CDR3 is given without its conserved first and last residue. The order of the fields is J gene, V gene, clone size, CDR3 protein. Only some rows state a clone size, as once, few, many or a class for expanded clones.

j_call: TRBJ1-5
v_call: TRBV3-1/TRBV3-2
clone_size: many
cdr3_aa: ASSQDTINQPQH

j_call: TRBJ1-2
v_call: TRBV3-1/TRBV3-2
clone_size: NA
cdr3_aa: ASNGQEDGYT

j_call: TRBJ1-1
v_call: TRBV19
clone_size: NA
cdr3_aa: ASSPRGVNTEAF

j_call: TRBJ2-1
v_call: TRBV21-1
clone_size: NA
cdr3_aa: ASTQPPLQGTGNEQF

j_call: TRBJ1-4
v_call: TRBV27
clone_size: NA
cdr3_aa: ASRSRQGANEKLF

j_call: TRBJ2-2
v_call: TRBV25-1
clone_size: once
cdr3_aa: ASSVNRGKVTGELF

j_call: TRBJ1-5
v_call: TRBV19
clone_size: NA
cdr3_aa: ASSKRVDSNQPQH

j_call: TRBJ1-4
v_call: TRBV10-3
clone_size: NA
cdr3_aa: AISELPGKLF

j_call: TRBJ1-1
v_call: TRBV5-1
clone_size: NA
cdr3_aa: ASSRGRNTEAF

j_call: TRBJ1-6
v_call: TRBV27
clone_size: NA
cdr3_aa: ASSYTGPNSPLH

j_call: TRBJ1-3
v_call: TRBV11-3
clone_size: NA
cdr3_aa: ASSAGLSGNTIY

j_call: TRBJ1-1
v_call: TRBV7-9
clone_size: NA
cdr3_aa: ASSGTANTEAF

j_call: TRBJ1-3
v_call: TRBV29-1
clone_size: NA
cdr3_aa: TARRFSGNTIY

j_call: TRBJ1-2
v_call: TRBV5-1
clone_size: once
cdr3_aa: ASTDRGVGSTGYT

j_call: TRBJ1-2
v_call: TRBV7-2
clone_size: NA
cdr3_aa: ASSPPDRIRYGYT

j_call: TRBJ1-4
v_call: TRBV19
clone_size: NA
cdr3_aa: ASKTGQGRANEKLF

j_call: TRBJ1-5
v_call: TRBV28
clone_size: NA
cdr3_aa: ASSWRNQPQH

j_call: TRBJ1-4
v_call: TRBV2
clone_size: NA
cdr3_aa: ASSGVGGEKLF

j_call: TRBJ2-5
v_call: TRBV5-1
clone_size: NA
cdr3_aa: ASSLGSTGGEETQY

j_call: TRBJ1-1
v_call: TRBV12-5
clone_size: NA
cdr3_aa: ASGLVLGQPLNTEAF

j_call: TRBJ2-3
v_call: TRBV10-1
clone_size: NA
cdr3_aa: ASSEGGASTDTQY

j_call: TRBJ2-1
v_call: TRBV5-1
clone_size: few
cdr3_aa: AGSSGLADNEQF

j_call: TRBJ1-4
v_call: TRBV7-9
clone_size: NA
cdr3_aa: ASSSPGQGNEKLF

j_call: TRBJ2-3
v_call: TRBV5-1
clone_size: NA
cdr3_aa: ASSLGQGGIDTQY